This note documents a single TCR beta chain sequence. The data were obtained in a study of blood T cell repertoires in COVID-19. The V gene lost 1 base and the J gene lost 3 bases, with 13 bases spanning the gap. Germline V gene data show CDR1 as LGHDT and CDR2 as YNNKEL (reference sequence). CDR3 length: 16 residues. The repertoire was sequenced with immunoSEQ multiplex PCR; TCRdb's copy has only in-frame clones and lacks some. The sample includes about 430,000 clones, around 89% of them seen just once. This rearrangement joins TRBV3-1 (or the pseudogene TRBV3-2) to TRBJ2-1; tentatively, D is TRBD2 (6 bases). The clonotype was recovered from a man aged 25 to 45 who had recovered from COVID-19. The sequenced material came from PBMCs or T cells enriched from blood (not recorded which). CDR3 nucleotides: TGTGCCAGCAGCCAAGTATGGGACTTCTACTACAATGAGCAGTTCTTC. It is translated as CASSQVWDFYYNEQFF.